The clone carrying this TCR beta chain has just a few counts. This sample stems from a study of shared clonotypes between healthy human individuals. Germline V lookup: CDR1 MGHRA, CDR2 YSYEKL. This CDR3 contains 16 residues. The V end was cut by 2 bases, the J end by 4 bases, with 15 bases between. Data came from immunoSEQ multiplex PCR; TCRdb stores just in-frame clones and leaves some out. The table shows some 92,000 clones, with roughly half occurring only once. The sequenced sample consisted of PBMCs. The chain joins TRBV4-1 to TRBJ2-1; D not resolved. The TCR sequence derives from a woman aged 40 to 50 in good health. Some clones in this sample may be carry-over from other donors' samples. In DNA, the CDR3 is TGCGCCAGCAGCCAACCGAGAGGAGCGCCTTACAATGAGCAGTTCTTC. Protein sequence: CASSQPRGAPYNEQFF.